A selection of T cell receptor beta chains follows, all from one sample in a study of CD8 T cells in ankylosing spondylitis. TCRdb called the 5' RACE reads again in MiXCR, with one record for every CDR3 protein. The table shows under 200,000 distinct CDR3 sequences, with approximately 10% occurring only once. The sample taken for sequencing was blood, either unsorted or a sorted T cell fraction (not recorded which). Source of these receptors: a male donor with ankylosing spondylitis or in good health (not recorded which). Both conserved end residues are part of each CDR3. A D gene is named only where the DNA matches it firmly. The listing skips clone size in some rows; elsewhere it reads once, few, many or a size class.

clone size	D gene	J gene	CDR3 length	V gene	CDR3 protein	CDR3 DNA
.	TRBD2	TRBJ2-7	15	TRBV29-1	CSVGPGLAGSYEQYF	TGCAGCGTTGGACCTGGACTAGCGGGATCCTACGAGCAGTACTTC
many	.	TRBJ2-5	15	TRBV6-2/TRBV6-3	CASSYAPGGQETQYF	TGTGCCAGCAGTTATGCCCCGGGTGGGCAAGAGACCCAGTACTTC
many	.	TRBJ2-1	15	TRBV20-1	CSARAWVPSYNEQFF	TGCAGTGCTAGAGCCTGGGTTCCCTCCTACAATGAGCAGTTCTTC
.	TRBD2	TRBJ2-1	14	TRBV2	CASSAGGRGNEQFF	TGTGCCAGCAGTGCGGGCGGGAGGGGAAATGAGCAGTTCTTC
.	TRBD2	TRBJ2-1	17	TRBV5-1	CASSPGGTSGIYLEQFF	TGCGCCAGCAGCCCTGGAGGGACTAGCGGGATCTATCTTGAGCAGTTCTTC
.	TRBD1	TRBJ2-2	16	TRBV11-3	CASSPADRGPAGELFF	TGTGCCAGCAGCCCGGCAGACAGGGGGCCGGCCGGGGAGCTGTTTTTT
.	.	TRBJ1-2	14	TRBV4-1	CASSQDRGDYGYTF	TGCGCCAGCAGCCAAGATCGGGGGGATTATGGCTACACCTTC
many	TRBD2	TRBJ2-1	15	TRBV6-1	CASKAGLAGYNEQFF	TGTGCCAGCAAAGCGGGACTAGCGGGTTACAATGAGCAGTTCTTC
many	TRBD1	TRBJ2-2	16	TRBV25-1	CASSAPGTGGSGELFF	TGTGCCAGCAGTGCTCCAGGGACAGGGGGCTCCGGGGAGCTGTTTTTT
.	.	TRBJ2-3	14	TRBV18	CASSPNRVPDTQYF	TGTGCCAGCTCACCCAATAGAGTCCCAGATACGCAGTATTTT
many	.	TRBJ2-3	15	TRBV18	CASSPGQPGTDTQYF	TGTGCCAGCTCACCAGGACAGCCCGGCACAGATACGCAGTATTTT
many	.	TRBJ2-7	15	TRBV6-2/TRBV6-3	CASSRFSRRVYEQYF	TGTGCCAGCAGTCGATTCTCCCGGAGAGTATACGAGCAGTACTTC
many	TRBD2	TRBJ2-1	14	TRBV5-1	CASNLAGGPNEQFF	TGCGCCAGCAACCTAGCGGGAGGGCCCAATGAGCAGTTCTTC
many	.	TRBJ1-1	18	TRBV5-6	CASSLVGSHFLRGTEAFF	TGTGCCAGCAGCTTGGTGGGCAGTCATTTTCTCCGTGGCACTGAAGCTTTCTTT
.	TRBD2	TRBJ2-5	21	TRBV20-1	CSARDFSSTSGGVKYQETQYF	TGCAGTGCTAGAGATTTTAGTTCGACTAGCGGGGGGGTGAAGTACCAAGAGACCCAGTACTTC
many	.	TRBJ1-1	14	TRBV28	CASSHFGWGTEAFF	TGTGCCAGCAGTCATTTTGGCTGGGGCACTGAAGCTTTCTTT
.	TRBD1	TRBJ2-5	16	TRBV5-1	CASSLALGQGKETQYF	TGCGCCAGCAGCTTGGCTTTGGGACAGGGTAAAGAGACCCAGTACTTC
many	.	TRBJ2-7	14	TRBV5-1	CASSLRVASYEQYF	TGCGCCAGCAGCTTAAGGGTGGCCTCCTACGAGCAGTACTTC
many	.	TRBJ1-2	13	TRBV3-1	CASSLDRTYGYTF	TGTGCCAGCAGCCTTGACAGAACCTATGGCTACACCTTC
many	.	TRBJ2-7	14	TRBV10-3	CAISDQERNYEQYF	TGTGCCATCAGCGATCAGGAGAGAAACTACGAGCAGTACTTC
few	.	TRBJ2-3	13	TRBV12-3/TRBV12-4	CASSSITGDTQYF	TGTGCCAGCAGTTCCATCACAGGAGATACGCAGTATTTT
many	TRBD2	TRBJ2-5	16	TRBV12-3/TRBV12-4	CASSFGLAGDQETQYF	TGTGCCAGCAGTTTCGGCCTAGCGGGCGACCAAGAGACCCAGTACTTC
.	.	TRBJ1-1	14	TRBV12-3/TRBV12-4	CASSTGFANTEAFF	TGTGCCAGCAGTACAGGTTTCGCTAACACTGAAGCTTTCTTT
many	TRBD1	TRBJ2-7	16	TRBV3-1	CASSQGWGQISYEQYF	TGTGCCAGCAGCCAGGGATGGGGACAGATCTCCTACGAGCAGTACTTC
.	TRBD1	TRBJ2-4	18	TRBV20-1	CSATYDRANLGAKSIQYF	TGCAGTGCTACTTACGACAGGGCCAACCTAGGCGCCAAAAGCATTCAGTACTTC
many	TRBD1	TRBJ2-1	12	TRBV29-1	CSVVTGVNEQFF	TGCAGCGTAGTGACAGGGGTAAATGAGCAGTTCTTC
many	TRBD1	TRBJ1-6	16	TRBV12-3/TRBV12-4	CASRQDRVSYNSPLHF	TGTGCCAGCAGACAAGACAGGGTCTCCTATAATTCACCCCTCCACTTT
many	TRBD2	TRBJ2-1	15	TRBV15	CATSRASGGYNEQFF	TGTGCCACCAGCAGAGCTAGCGGGGGGTACAATGAGCAGTTCTTC
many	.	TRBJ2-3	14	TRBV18	CASSPGLSTDTQYF	TGTGCCAGCTCACCGGGGCTGTCCACAGATACGCAGTATTTT
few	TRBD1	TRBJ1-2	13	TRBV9	CASSAGGAGGYTF	TGTGCCAGCAGCGCAGGGGGCGCGGGTGGCTACACCTTC
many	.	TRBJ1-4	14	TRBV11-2	CASSSRQGNEKLFF	TGTGCCAGCAGCTCCCGGCAGGGTAATGAAAAACTGTTTTTT
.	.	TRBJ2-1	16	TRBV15	CATSRVAVSSYNEQFF	TGTGCCACCAGCAGAGTAGCGGTAAGCTCCTACAATGAGCAGTTCTTC
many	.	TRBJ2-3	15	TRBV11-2	CASSPLGASTDTQYF	TGTGCCAGCAGCCCGTTGGGGGCTAGCACAGATACGCAGTATTTT
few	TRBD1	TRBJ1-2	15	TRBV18	CASSLQTGANYGYTF	TGTGCCAGCTCACTACAGACAGGGGCTAACTATGGCTACACCTTC
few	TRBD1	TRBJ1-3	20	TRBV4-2	CASSPYTGTGGISSRNTIYF	TGTGCCAGCAGCCCGTATACCGGGACAGGGGGGATCAGCTCGAGAAACACCATATATTTT
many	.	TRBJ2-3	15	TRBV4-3	CASSQEGIVTDTQYF	TGCGCCAGCAGCCAAGAAGGGATTGTCACAGATACGCAGTATTTT
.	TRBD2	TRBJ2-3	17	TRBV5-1	CASSLVPSGISTDTQYF	TGCGCCAGCAGCTTGGTTCCTAGCGGGATTAGCACAGATACGCAGTATTTT
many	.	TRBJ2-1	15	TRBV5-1	CASSLVSSATNEQFF	TGCGCCAGCAGCTTGGTTTCTAGCGCAACTAATGAGCAGTTCTTC
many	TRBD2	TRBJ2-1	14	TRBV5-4	CASSTGGWGNEQFF	TGTGCCAGCAGCACGGGAGGATGGGGCAATGAGCAGTTCTTC
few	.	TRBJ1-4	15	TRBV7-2	CASSLVRGLEEKLFF	TGTGCCAGCAGCTTAGTCCGGGGGCTCGAGGAAAAACTGTTTTTT
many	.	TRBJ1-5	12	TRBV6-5	CASSSPGGTQHF	TGTGCCAGCAGTTCCCCGGGAGGCACCCAGCATTTT
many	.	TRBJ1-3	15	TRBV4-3	CASSQEEGGGNTIYF	TGCGCCAGCAGCCAAGAAGAGGGGGGTGGAAACACCATATATTTT
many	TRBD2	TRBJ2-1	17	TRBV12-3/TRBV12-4	CASSSPSGGHVYNEQFF	TGTGCCAGCAGTTCACCGTCGGGGGGGCATGTTTACAATGAGCAGTTCTTC
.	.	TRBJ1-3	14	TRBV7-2	CASSYKVSGNTIYF	TGTGCCAGCAGCTATAAGGTCTCTGGAAACACCATATATTTT
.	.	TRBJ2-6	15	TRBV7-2	CASSLGSTGANVLTF	TGTGCCAGCAGCTTAGGCTCAACTGGGGCCAACGTCCTGACTTTC
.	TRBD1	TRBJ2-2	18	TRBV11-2	CASSLDPAARQGTGELFF	TGTGCCAGCAGCCTTGATCCAGCTGCCCGACAGGGTACCGGGGAGCTGTTTTTT